Reported below is one T cell receptor (beta chain). This entry belongs to a study of Graves' ophthalmopathy and Graves' hyperthyroidism. From germline, CDR1 is SGHTS and CDR2 YDEGEE. With 0 bases removed from V and 7 bases from J, the gap between germline ends came to 10 bases. The CDR3 is made up of 13 amino acids. RNA served as the template for amplifying TCR beta CDR3 regions. An initial RT-PCR round employing HTBI primers preceded a second-round multiplex PCR. A single record per CDR3 protein comes from TCRdb applying MiXCR to the multiplex PCR reads. The table shows approximately 1.2 million distinct CDR3 sequences, with about two fifths occurring only once. Patients were excluded if they had other autoimmune diseases or uncontrolled infections, and likewise if pregnancy or lactation applied. The evidence that diagnosis relied on was clinical symptoms, serum thyroxine, TRAb, thyroid ultrasound and orbital computed tomography.

The sequencing sample was made of peripheral blood or thyroid tissue (not recorded which). The gene calls are TRBV5-8 and TRBJ1-2, with unresolved D. This TCR was recovered from an adult man with Graves' hyperthyroidism. CDR3 amino acids: CASSLVGFFGYTF. The CDR3 nucleotides are TGTGCCAGCAGCTTGGTAGGGTTTTTTGGCTACACCTTC.